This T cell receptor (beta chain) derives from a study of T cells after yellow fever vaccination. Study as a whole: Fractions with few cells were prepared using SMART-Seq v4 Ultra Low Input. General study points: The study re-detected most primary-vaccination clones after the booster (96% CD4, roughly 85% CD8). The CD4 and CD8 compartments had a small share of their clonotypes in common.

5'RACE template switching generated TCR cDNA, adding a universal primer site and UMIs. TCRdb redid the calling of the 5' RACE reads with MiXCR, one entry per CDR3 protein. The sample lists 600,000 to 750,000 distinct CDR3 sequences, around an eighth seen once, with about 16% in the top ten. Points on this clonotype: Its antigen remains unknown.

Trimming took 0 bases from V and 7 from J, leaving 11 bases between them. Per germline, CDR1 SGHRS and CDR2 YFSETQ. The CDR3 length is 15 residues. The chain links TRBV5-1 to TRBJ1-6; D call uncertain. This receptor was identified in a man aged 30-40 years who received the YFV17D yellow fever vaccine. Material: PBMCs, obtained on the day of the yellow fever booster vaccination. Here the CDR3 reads CASSLEAKGNSPLHF. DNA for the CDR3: TGCGCCAGCAGCTTGGAGGCTAAAGGGAATTCACCCCTCCACTTT.